This T cell receptor beta chain was recovered during a study of shared clonotypes between healthy human individuals. The authors' processing: Junction-only immunoSEQ sequences carried no quality scores, so filtering differed. TCRdb keeps only in-frame clones here, not all; method: immunoSEQ multiplex PCR. V and J calls and clone size come straight from that table; D and trimming were deduced from the DNA. Among under 600,000 clones, approximately 94% were seen once, and the ten largest hold nearly 0.065%. V was clipped by 3 bases and J by 3 bases, with 12 bases between them. CDR1 and CDR2 (germline): LNHDA, SQIVND (reference sequence). CDR3 length equals 15 residues.

This TCR derives from a woman aged 30 to 39 in good health. The chain employs TRBV19 and TRBJ1-5; D not resolved. Sequenced sample: naive CD4+ T cells sorted from blood. Indicated subset: CD45RA+ positively selected. The CDR3 here is CASSMRPLTNQPQHF. CDR3 nucleotides: TGTGCCAGTAGTATGCGGCCACTCACCAATCAGCCCCAGCATTTT. The variable domain in full, with the rest retrieved from reference TRBV19 and TRBJ1-5, is DGGITQSPKYLFRKEGQNVTLSCEQNLNHDAMYWYRQDPGQGLRLIYYSQIVNDFQKGDIAEGYSVSREKKESFPLTVTSAQKNPTAFYLCASSMRPLTNQPQHFGDGTRLSIL.